This T cell receptor (beta chain) was captured in a study of EBV T-cell therapy then PD-1 blockade in nasopharyngeal carcinoma. Profiled with immunoSEQ multiplex PCR; TCRdb holds only in-frame clones, not every one. This table has 25,000 or so clones, 84% appearing once. As for this clone: The antigen is undetermined.

V was pared by 5 bases and J by 0 bases, with 3 bases of the junction left unmatched. From germline, CDR1 is SGHTA and CDR2 FQGTGA. The CDR3 runs to 15 residues. Treatment indicated: AdE1-LMPpoly-expanded autologous EBV-specific T-cell therapy followed by anti-PD-1 nivolumab. This receptor was obtained from a man aged 40-49 years with nasopharyngeal carcinoma. The chain uses TRBV7-3 and TRBJ2-1; 8 nucleotides agree with TRBD2. The sequenced sample was CD8+ T cells from blood, obtained at roughly day 65 from a patient whose treatment included autologous EBV-specific T cells and nivolumab. The CDR3 nucleotides are TGTGCCAGCAGCGCAACTAGCGGCTCCTACAATGAGCAGTTCTTC. Amino acid sequence: CASSATSGSYNEQFF.